What follows describes a single TCR beta chain. As yet, its antigen is unknown. From the RACE reads, TCRdb called clonotypes with MiXCR, one entry per CDR3 protein. The sample shows some 180,000 distinct CDR3 sequences, about 25% of them seen only once. Germline V CDR1 and CDR2: SQVTM, ANQGSEA. The ends lost 6 bases at V and 4 bases at J; junction bases unmatched: 15. This CDR3 has 16 amino acids. These data are taken from a study of human T cells and chemical hapten exposure. About the study: DPC at 2% was the sensitizing agent, placed on around 2 cm by around 2 cm of upper inner arm skin.

Whole-study findings and limits: Healthy individuals' immune responses may differ from those of donors, who had alopecia. While controls formed fewer of them, expanded TCRs formed significantly more large CDR3 similarity clusters.

The time point is: patch test 3, about 24 weeks after DPC sensitization. The sample's treatment: therapeutic diphenylcyclopropenone sensitization with weekly scalp DPC. The sequence was collected from a woman between 40 and 50 years old with alopecia areata. Some clones in this sample may be carry-over from other donors' samples. The chain is built from TRBV29-1 and TRBJ2-5, with 9 bases that match TRBD1. Sequencing used whole blood, obtained in connection with sensitization to the hapten diphenylcyclopropenone (DPC). The CDR3 DNA follows: TGCAGCGTGATGCCGGGGGACAGGGACGTGGCAGAGACCCAGTACTTC. Its translation: CSVMPGDRDVAETQYF. Drawing the rest from reference TRBV29-1 and TRBJ2-5, the complete variable domain is SAVISQKPSRDICQRGTSLTIQCQVDSQVTMMFWYRQQPGQSLTLIATANQGSEATYESGFVIDKFPISRPNLTFSTLTVSNMSPEDSSIYLCSVMPGDRDVAETQYFGPGTRLLVL.